A selection of T cell receptor beta chains follows, all from one sample in a study of control samples from healthy donors and cancer patients. This table comes from immunoSEQ multiplex PCR, and its TCRdb copy is limited to in-frame clones, with some not included. The sample consists of about 77,000 clones, 80% to 95% of them appearing once. The sequenced material came from blood. These receptor sequences come from a woman in her sixties in good health. CDR3s include the opening cysteine and the closing phenylalanine or tryptophan. D genes are given only for firm matches. Expanded clones get a size class; other rows say once, few or many, or leave the size out.

TRBJ1-3	.	TRBV30	.	TGTGCCTGGCGAAAACAGGGTATCTCTGGAAACACCATATATTTT	CAWRKQGISGNTIYF
TRBJ2-1	.	TRBV5-1	TRBD1	TGCGCCAGCAGCCAACCTCAGGGGGCGCAGGAGCAGTTCTTC	CASSQPQGAQEQFF
TRBJ2-5	.	TRBV24-1	TRBD2	TGTGCCACTGGGACTAGCGGCCAAGAGACCCAGTACTTC	CATGTSGQETQYF
TRBJ1-2	.	TRBV4-3	.	TGCGCCAGCAGCCAAGACGGGGGAGGCTATGGCTACACCTTC	CASSQDGGGYGYTF
TRBJ2-3	.	TRBV12-3/TRBV12-4	.	TGTGCCAGCGGATCAAGCACAGATACGCAGTATTTT	CASGSSTDTQYF
TRBJ2-7	.	TRBV7-9	.	TGTGCCAGCAGCTTTCAGGGATCCTACGAGCAGTACTTC	CASSFQGSYEQYF
TRBJ2-2	.	TRBV3-1/TRBV3-2	TRBD2	TGTGCCAGCACCCTCTCCGGGACTAGCAGCGCCGGGGAGCTGTTTTTT	CASTLSGTSSAGELFF
TRBJ2-7	.	TRBV7-9	TRBD2	TGTGCCAGCAGCCTGGGGGGGAGAGGGGCCAGCGAGCAGTACTTC	CASSLGGRGASEQYF
TRBJ2-2	.	TRBV7-9	.	TGTGCCACTCCGATGGGATCTAGCGCATTATACACCGGGGAGCTGTTTTTT	CATPMGSSALYTGELFF
TRBJ1-6	.	TRBV10-3	.	TGTGCCATCAGTGAGTCAGGAGGCGACGGTTCACCCCTCCACTTT	CAISESGGDGSPLHF
TRBJ2-2	once	TRBV27	.	TGTGCCAGCAGTTTAGCGGGGTCGAACACCGGGGAGCTGTTTTTT	CASSLAGSNTGELFF
TRBJ2-7	.	TRBV6-2/TRBV6-3	.	TGTGCCAGCAGTTACGAGGTGATGGCTGCCTCCTACGAGCAGTACTTC	CASSYEVMAASYEQYF
TRBJ2-1	.	TRBV28	.	TGTGCCAGCAGACCCCCCGTCCACAATGAGCAGTTCTTC	CASRPPVHNEQFF
TRBJ2-7	.	TRBV11-2	.	TGTGCCAGCAGCTTACAGGGGCCCCACGAGCAGTACTTC	CASSLQGPHEQYF
TRBJ2-4	.	TRBV5-1	.	TGCGCCAGCAGCGCGGCCCCGGGAGCCAAAAACATTCAGTACTTC	CASSAAPGAKNIQYF
TRBJ1-1	.	TRBV6-5	.	TGTGCCAGCAGTTACTCGAAAAGGGTGGCCACTGAAGCTTTCTTT	CASSYSKRVATEAFF
TRBJ1-2	.	TRBV7-9	.	TGTGCCAGCACCCTCCCCGGAGGGAACTATGGCTACACCTTC	CASTLPGGNYGYTF
TRBJ1-2	.	TRBV7-9	.	TGTGCCAGCAGCTTAATGGGGGCTGACTATGGCTACACCTTC	CASSLMGADYGYTF
TRBJ1-2	.	TRBV28	.	TGTGCCAGCAGTTTATCCCGGTATGGCTACACCTTC	CASSLSRYGYTF
TRBJ2-1	.	TRBV4-2	TRBD2	TGTGCCAGCAGCCAAAGCGGAACAGCGGGACGCAATGAGCAGTTCTTC	CASSQSGTAGRNEQFF
TRBJ2-7	.	TRBV7-9	TRBD2	TGTGCCAGCAGCTTAGATGCGGGAGGTGTTTACTACGAGCAGTACTTC	CASSLDAGGVYYEQYF
TRBJ2-1	.	TRBV2	TRBD2	TGTGCCAGCAGCTGGACTAGCGTTTACAATGAGCAGTTCTTC	CASSWTSVYNEQFF
TRBJ1-1	.	TRBV5-5	.	TGTGCCAGCGTCTTGGGGGCCACTGAAGCTTTCTTT	CASVLGATEAFF
TRBJ2-7	few	TRBV10-3	.	TGTGCCATCAGTGAGCACGAGCAGTACTTC	CAISEHEQYF
TRBJ2-3	.	TRBV27	.	TGTGCCAGCACAGATACGCAGTATTTT	CASTDTQYF
TRBJ1-2	.	TRBV6-4	TRBD1	TGTGCCAGCAGCGCTGAACAGGGGAACTATGGCTACACCTTC	CASSAEQGNYGYTF
TRBJ2-3	.	TRBV6-5	.	TGTGCCAGCAGCCCCGGGCCGGTCGGTACGCAGTATTTT	CASSPGPVGTQYF
TRBJ2-5	few	TRBV19	TRBD2	TGTGCCAGTAGTGTTAGCGGGAGGGGATGGGAGACCCAGTACTTC	CASSVSGRGWETQYF
TRBJ2-5	few	TRBV7-2	TRBD2	TGTGCCAGCAGCCGGGGACTAGCGGAAGAGACCCAGTACTTC	CASSRGLAEETQYF
TRBJ2-7	.	TRBV6-6	TRBD1	TGTGCCAGTACGCGGCCGGGACAGGGATTTAACGAGCAGTACTTC	CASTRPGQGFNEQYF
TRBJ2-2	.	TRBV3-1/TRBV3-2	.	TGTGCCAGCAGCCAGATCCCTGGACTTTGCGGGGAGCTGTTTTTT	CASSQIPGLCGELFF
TRBJ1-2	once	TRBV28	.	TGTGCCAGCAGTTTGCCAGACTATGGCTACACCTTC	CASSLPDYGYTF